Included here is one T cell receptor (beta chain) sequence, with context. Its antigen is not known. The sample belongs to a study of cytomegalovirus exposure and HLA in healthy donors. Study overall: It was reported in a later analysis that the roughly 120 validation repertoires used the same platform as the roughly 700 first-cohort repertoires. Notes on the study in general: The study labeled approximately 150 TCR beta chains cytomegalovirus-associated.

Sequenced by immunoSEQ multiplex PCR; TCRdb stores in-frame clones only, minus some. In the table there are under 200,000 clones, approximately 86% of which are singletons. Trimming removed 6 bases from V and 7 bases from J, with 18 bases in between. This CDR3 is 14 amino acids long. Germline V gene sequence: CDR1 KGHSH, CDR2 LQKENI. The donors formed part of the roughly 120-subject validation cohort, distinct from the roughly 640-subject first cohort. The chain carries TRBV18 and TRBJ1-1, with D possibly matching TRBD1 (6 bases). The sequencing input was PBMCs. The TCR originated in a woman younger than 30 in good health and CMV-seronegative. The CDR3 sequence: CASSERGGILEAFF. CDR3 in DNA: TGTGCCAGCTCCGAGAGAGGGGGAATCCTTGAAGCTTTCTTT.